These 21 T cell receptor beta chains were sequenced from one sample in a study of CD4+ T cells in melanoma. TCRdb's copy holds only in-frame clones and misses some; the assay was immunoSEQ multiplex PCR. The sample comprises under 5,000 clones, under 65% of which are singletons, and under 30% rests with the top ten. Sequenced material: cells from a culture (not recorded whether cultured in vitro). The receptors come from a human donor with melanoma.

This clone was observed a single time. The chain employs TRBV7-8 and TRBJ1-2; TRBD1 might be the D (6 bases). V was pared by 1 base and J by 0 bases, with 12 bases between. This CDR3 comprises 16 residues. Germline CDR1 is SGHVS and CDR2 is FQNEAQ. The CDR3 bases are TGTGCCAGCAGCTTAGTCACAGGGAACACTAACTATGGCTACACCTTC. Protein product: CASSLVTGNTNYGYTF.

As for this clone: An end of the junction does not agree with germline; a read error may underlie this. This rearrangement joins TRBV7-7 to TRBJ1-5; D is unresolved. CDR1 and CDR2 from the germline V gene are SSHAT and FNYEAQ (reference sequence). CDR3 length equals 17 residues. The CDR3 nucleotides read TGTGCTAGCAGCGCCGAGCGGTGCAGCCGTAGCAATCAGCCCCAGCATTTT. Amino acid sequence: CASSAERCSRSNQPQHF.

As DNA, the CDR3 is TGTGCCAGCAGCTCCCGGGCAGGGCGGACCGGGGAGCTGTTTTTT. As protein: CASSSRAGRTGELFF. The chain combines TRBV7-9 with TRBJ2-2; possible D gene TRBD1, 5 bases. The CDR3 has 15 amino acids. Trimming cost V 4 bases and J 5 bases, with 14 bases left between them. CDR1 SEHNR and CDR2 FQNEAQ come from the germline V gene (reference sequence).

The chain employs TRBV28 and TRBJ2-5; 7 bases are shared with TRBD1. V shed 6 bases and J 4 bases; nucleotides not matched to a gene: 5. The CDR3 totals 13 residues. Germline CDR1 and CDR2: MDHEN and SYDVKM. Written as DNA, the CDR3 is TGTGCCAGCAGGCTGCCAGGGGGAGAGACCCAGTACTTC. Amino acids: CASRLPGGETQYF.

This chain links TRBV19 with TRBJ1-6; tentative D call: TRBD1 (5 bases). In germline, CDR1 is LNHDA, CDR2 SQIVND (reference sequence). Trimming shortened V by 3 bases and J by 7 bases, and 13 bases separated the two germline ends. This CDR3 has 15 amino acids. CDR3 sequence reads: CASSIMAGKNSPLHF. CDR3 bases: TGTGCCAGTAGTATCATGGCAGGGAAAAATTCACCCCTCCACTTT.

This clone has more than one count but fewer than ten. The gene calls are TRBV6-5 and TRBJ2-7; 7 bases are a match to TRBD1. V was pared by 4 bases and J by 3 bases, with 3 bases of the junction left unmatched. There are 13 residues in the CDR3. Germline V gene data show CDR1 as MNHEY and CDR2 as SVGAGI. For the CDR3, the DNA is TGTGCCAGCAGTTCTTCAGGGGGCTACGAGCAGTACTTC. It yields the protein CASSSSGGYEQYF.

The chain recombines TRBV6-6 with TRBJ1-5; D call uncertain. Trimming left V 6 bases short and J 6 bases short, with 9 bases between. Germline CDR1 is MNHNY and CDR2 is SVGAGI (reference sequence). The CDR3 runs 12 residues. CDR3 amino acids: CASSRQGQPQHF. Here the CDR3 DNA reads TGTGCCAGCAGCCGACAAGGTCAGCCCCAGCATTTT.

By sample share, this clone is medium-sized (0.01 to 0.1%). The rearrangement links TRBV6-1 to TRBJ2-5, with D maybe TRBD1 (5 bases). The germline CDR1 and CDR2 sequences are MNHNS and SASEGT. This CDR3 spans 14 amino acids. Between the trimmed V and J ends, which lost 3 bases and 5 bases, there was a span of 13 bases. CDR3 sequence (DNA): TGTGCCAGCAGTGAGTTTGGGGCCGGGGAGACCCAGTACTTC. It yields the protein CASSEFGAGETQYF.

This clone has a handful of counts. The chain recombines TRBV4-2 with TRBJ1-1; D not resolved. This CDR3 is 15 amino acids long. Germline loops: CDR1 LGHNA, CDR2 YNFKEQ. V was cut by 5 bases and J by 12 bases, with 25 bases left in between. The DNA for the CDR3 is TGTGCCAGCAGCTCTACCTTCGGACGGGAGGTTCCCCCTTTCTTT. This gives the protein CASSSTFGREVPPFF.

The V call is TRBV7-9, the J call TRBJ1-2, with 7 nucleotides matching TRBD1. Germline V gives CDR1 SEHNR, CDR2 FQNEAQ (reference sequence). This CDR3 comprises 13 residues. J was trimmed by 6 bases and V by 6 bases; bases with no gene match: 7. The CDR3 nucleotides read TGTGCCAGCAGGCCGACAGGGACGGATGGCTACACCTTC. Its protein is CASRPTGTDGYTF.

This clone is labeled as medium-sized (0.01 to 0.1%). This CDR3 reads CASSYTGRNQPQHF. CDR3 bases: TGTGCCAGCAGTTACACGGGTCGTAATCAGCCCCAGCATTTT. The rearrangement links TRBV6-6 to TRBJ1-5; D remains ambiguous. The CDR3 covers 14 residues. V was shortened by 2 bases and J by 4 bases, with 9 bases between the two germline ends. Germline CDR1 and CDR2: MNHNY and SVGAGI (reference sequence).

This clone ranks as medium-sized (0.01 to 0.1%). V usage is TRBV4-3 and J usage is TRBJ1-5; tentatively, D is TRBD1 (5 bases). This CDR3 is built from 15 residues. From germline, CDR1 is LGHNA and CDR2 YSLEER. Trimming took 1 base from V and 2 from J, leaving 9 bases between them. Here the CDR3 DNA reads TGCGCCAGCAGCCAAGTCGTGGGGGGCAATCAGCCCCAGCATTTT. Its protein is CASSQVVGGNQPQHF.

The rearrangement uses TRBV5-4 and TRBJ2-1, with 8 bases lining up with TRBD2. The CDR3 has 15 amino acids. Trimming took 2 bases from V and 4 from J; bases not matched to a gene: 5. Germline CDR1 SGHNT, CDR2 YYREEE (reference sequence). Here the CDR3 reads CASSFIAGPYNEQFF. CDR3 DNA: TGTGCCAGCAGCTTTATAGCGGGGCCATACAATGAGCAGTTCTTC.

This clone is medium-sized within its sample. The V gene is TRBV5-4, the J gene TRBJ1-2; TRBD1 matches at 8 bases. The junction had 4 bases not matched to a gene; V was cut back by 3 bases and J by 6 bases. Germline V gene lookup returns CDR1 SGHNT and CDR2 YYREEE (reference sequence). The CDR3 consists of 13 residues. The CDR3, as DNA: TGTGCCAGCAGCTACGACAGGGGAAATGGCTACACCTTC. This encodes CASSYDRGNGYTF.

This clone appeared a few times. V gene TRBV27 combines with J gene TRBJ2-3; 8 positions agree with TRBD2. This CDR3 is built from 13 residues. Germline V CDR1 and CDR2: MNHEY, SMNVEV (reference sequence). The J segment lost 6 bases and the V segment lost 5 bases, leaving 4 bases of the junction unmatched. The CDR3 reads CASSPGGADTQYF. CDR3 in DNA: TGTGCCAGCAGTCCCGGGGGGGCTGATACGCAGTATTTT.

This chain links TRBV19 with TRBJ2-5, with D perhaps matching TRBD1 (5 bases). The V and J ends lost 7 bases and 5 bases respectively, with 14 bases between them. Per germline, CDR1 LNHDA and CDR2 SQIVND (reference sequence). The CDR3 runs 13 residues. CDR3 sequence (DNA): TGTGCCAGTAACCGCGGCAGGGCCGAGACCCAGTACTTC. It specifies CASNRGRAETQYF.

The chain has TRBV7-2 and TRBJ2-3; possibly TRBD1 or TRBD2 for D (5 bases each). Germline CDR1 SGHTA, CDR2 FQGNSA. This CDR3 comprises 14 residues. Trimming pared 2 bases from V and 2 bases from J, leaving 8 bases between. The CDR3 spells CASSLLGTTDTQYF. The DNA of the CDR3 is TGTGCCAGCAGCTTACTCGGGACCACAGATACGCAGTATTTT.

This clone was observed a handful of times. The rearrangement joins TRBV5-6 to TRBJ2-7, with TRBD2 matching 9 bases. The CDR3 length is 15 residues. The germline V gene encodes CDR1 SGHDT and CDR2 YYEEEE. J lost 5 bases, V lost 4 bases, and 10 bases had no gene match. DNA for the CDR3: TGTGCCAGCAGCCGGGTGGGACTAGCTAGGCACGAGCAGTACTTC. Protein sequence: CASSRVGLARHEQYF.

The V gene is TRBV7-2, the J gene TRBJ1-5; D remains ambiguous. The V gene's germline CDR1 is SGHTA and CDR2 FQGNSA. The CDR3 totals 17 residues. The V end was cut by 0 bases, the J end by 0 bases, with 12 bases between. The CDR3 DNA is TGTGCCAGCAGCTTAGCGTTTGGGAAAAATAGCAATCAGCCCCAGCATTTT. It is translated as CASSLAFGKNSNQPQHF.

This clone is termed medium-sized. The V gene is TRBV5-1, the J gene TRBJ1-5; tentative D call: TRBD1 (5 bases). Germline V lookup: CDR1 SGHRS, CDR2 YFSETQ. CDR3 length equals 15 residues. V lost 9 bases and J 9 bases, leaving 25 bases between the germline ends. The CDR3 region is CAISYPGGSPRPQHF. The CDR3 DNA reads TGCGCCATCTCCTACCCCGGGGGGAGCCCAAGGCCCCAGCATTTT. The whole variable domain, remainder taken from reference TRBV5-1 and TRBJ1-5, is KAGVTQTPRYLIKTRGQQVTLSCSPISGHRSVSWYQQTPGQGLQFLFEYFSETQRNKGNFPGRFSGRQFSNSRSEMNVSTLELGDSALYLCAISYPGGSPRPQHFGDGTRLSIL.

This clone was counted once. This chain links TRBV25-1 with TRBJ1-5, with D possibly TRBD1 on 6 matching bases. The V and J ends lost 8 bases and 0 bases respectively, with 14 bases between them. The germline V gene has CDR1 MGHDK and CDR2 SYGVNS. CDR3 length: 15 amino acids. CDR3 loop: CASSSQGSSNQPQHF. The CDR3 DNA follows: TGTGCCAGCTCGTCCCAGGGGAGTAGCAATCAGCCCCAGCATTTT.